Listed below are T cell receptor beta chains from one sample, sequenced in a study of OX40 agonist ivuxolimab in advanced cancers. TCRdb's table, derived via immunoSEQ multiplex PCR, lists solely in-frame clones and lacks some. The sample lists 48,000 or so clones, 85% to 95% occurring once. This sample comprised CD4+ or CD8+ T cells sorted from blood, obtained in a trial of the OX40 agonist ivuxolimab. These receptors originate from an adult with an advanced solid tumor such as melanoma, head and neck, liver or kidney cancer. CDR3s include the opening cysteine and the closing phenylalanine or tryptophan. The D gene is left open where the match is weak. Expanded clones are given a class, and other clones once, few, many or no size at all.

v_gene,d_gene,j_gene,abundance,CDR3nt,CDR3aa
TRBV5-4,-,TRBJ1-2,-,TGTGCCAGCAGCTTGCCACAGGGTATAACTAACTATGGCTACACCTTC,CASSLPQGITNYGYTF
TRBV19,TRBD2,TRBJ2-3,-,TGTGCCAGTAGTAAGACCCTTAGACTAGCGGGGGGGCTAAGCACAGATACGCAGTATTTT,CASSKTLRLAGGLSTDTQYF
TRBV7-9,TRBD1,TRBJ1-5,-,TGTGCCAGCAGCACAACTACCGGGACAGGTAATAGCAATCAGCCCCAGCATTTT,CASSTTTGTGNSNQPQHF
TRBV27,-,TRBJ1-2,once,TGTGCCAGCAGTTTACGGGGGATCGGCTATGGCTACACCTTC,CASSLRGIGYGYTF
TRBV7-9,-,TRBJ2-1,-,TGTGCCAGCGAGACCCCGCCGTTTGGGAATGAGCAGTTCTTC,CASETPPFGNEQFF
TRBV28,-,TRBJ1-5,few,TGTGCCGGTTCTCAGGGGCATAGCAATCAGCCCCAGCATTTT,CAGSQGHSNQPQHF
TRBV7-2,TRBD1,TRBJ2-1,-,TGTGCCAGCAGCTTTGACCCCGGGACAGGGGTTGTTGAGCAGTTCTTC,CASSFDPGTGVVEQFF
TRBV28,-,TRBJ2-1,-,TGTGCCAGCAGTCGTCGCTCCCACAATGAGCAGTTCTTC,CASSRRSHNEQFF
TRBV6-1,TRBD2,TRBJ2-1,-,TGTGCCAGCAGTCAAAGCGGGGGCTCCTACAATGAGCAGTTCTTC,CASSQSGGSYNEQFF
TRBV11-3,-,TRBJ2-5,-,TGTGCCAGCAGCCCCCGGGAAGCGATCGACGAGACCCAGTACTTC,CASSPREAIDETQYF
TRBV2,TRBD1,TRBJ2-7,-,TGTGCCAGCAGTATAGGACAGGGAGTGTACGAGCAGTACTTC,CASSIGQGVYEQYF
TRBV9,-,TRBJ1-2,-,TGTGCCAGCAGCGGGGATAACTATGGCTACACCTTC,CASSGDNYGYTF
TRBV6-5,TRBD2,TRBJ2-3,-,TGTGCCAGCAGTTCCCCGGGAGGTGGGGATACGCAGTATTTT,CASSSPGGGDTQYF
TRBV9,-,TRBJ2-2,-,TGTGCCAGCAGCGTAGAAGGCAGGGATGACACCGGGGAGCTGTTTTTT,CASSVEGRDDTGELFF
TRBV27,-,TRBJ2-1,-,TGTGCCAGCAGTTTATGGGGCTCCTACAATGAGCAGTTCTTC,CASSLWGSYNEQFF